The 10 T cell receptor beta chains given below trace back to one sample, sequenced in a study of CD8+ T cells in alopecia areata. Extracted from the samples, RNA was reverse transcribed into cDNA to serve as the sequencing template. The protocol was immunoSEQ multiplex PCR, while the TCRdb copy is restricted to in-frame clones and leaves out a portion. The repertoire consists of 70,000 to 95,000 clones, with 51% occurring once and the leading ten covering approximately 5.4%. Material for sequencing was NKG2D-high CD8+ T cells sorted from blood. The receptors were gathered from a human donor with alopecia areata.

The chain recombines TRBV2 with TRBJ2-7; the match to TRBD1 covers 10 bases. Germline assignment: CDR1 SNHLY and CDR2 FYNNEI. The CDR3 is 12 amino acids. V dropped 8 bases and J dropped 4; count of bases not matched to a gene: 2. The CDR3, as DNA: TGTGCCAGCGGACAGGGGGGTTACGAGCAGTACTTC. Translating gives CASGQGGYEQYF.

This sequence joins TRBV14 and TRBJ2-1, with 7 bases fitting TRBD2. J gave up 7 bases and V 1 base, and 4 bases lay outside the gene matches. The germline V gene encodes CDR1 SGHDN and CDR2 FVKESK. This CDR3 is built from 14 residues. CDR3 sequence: CASSQVRGSNEQFF. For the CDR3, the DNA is TGTGCCAGCAGCCAAGTCCGCGGGAGTAATGAGCAGTTCTTC.

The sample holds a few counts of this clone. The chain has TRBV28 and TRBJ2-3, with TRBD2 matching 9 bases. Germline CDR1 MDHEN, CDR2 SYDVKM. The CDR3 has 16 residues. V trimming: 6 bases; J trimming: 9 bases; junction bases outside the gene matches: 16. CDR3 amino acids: CASRIRGGVAGETQYF. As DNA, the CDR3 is TGTGCCAGCAGAATTCGTGGAGGGGTAGCGGGGGAAACGCAGTATTTT.

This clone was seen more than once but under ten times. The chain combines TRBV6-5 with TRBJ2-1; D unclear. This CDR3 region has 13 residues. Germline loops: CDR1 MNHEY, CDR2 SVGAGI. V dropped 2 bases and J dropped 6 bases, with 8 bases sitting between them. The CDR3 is CASSYPNGNEQFF. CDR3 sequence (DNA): TGTGCCAGCAGTTACCCGAACGGCAATGAGCAGTTCTTC.

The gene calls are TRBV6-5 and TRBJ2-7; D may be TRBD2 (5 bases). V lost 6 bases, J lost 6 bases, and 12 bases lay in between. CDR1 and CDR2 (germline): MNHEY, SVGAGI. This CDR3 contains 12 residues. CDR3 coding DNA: TGTGCCAGCAGCCAAACTAGTTTCGAGCAGTACTTC. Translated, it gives CASSQTSFEQYF.

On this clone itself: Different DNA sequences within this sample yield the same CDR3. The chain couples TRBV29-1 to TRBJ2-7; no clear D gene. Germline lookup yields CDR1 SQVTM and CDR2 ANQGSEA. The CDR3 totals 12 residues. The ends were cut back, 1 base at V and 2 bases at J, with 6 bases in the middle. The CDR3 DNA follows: TGCAGCGTTGAAGGAGGTCCCTACGAGCAGTACTTC. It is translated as CSVEGGPYEQYF.

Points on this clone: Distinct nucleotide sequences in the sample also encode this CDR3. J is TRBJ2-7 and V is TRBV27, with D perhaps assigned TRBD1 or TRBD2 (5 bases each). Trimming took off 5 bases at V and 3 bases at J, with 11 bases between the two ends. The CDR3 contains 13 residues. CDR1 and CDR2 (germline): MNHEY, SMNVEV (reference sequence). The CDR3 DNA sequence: TGTGCCAGCAGTCCACGGGGCGGCTACGAGCAGTACTTC. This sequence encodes CASSPRGGYEQYF.

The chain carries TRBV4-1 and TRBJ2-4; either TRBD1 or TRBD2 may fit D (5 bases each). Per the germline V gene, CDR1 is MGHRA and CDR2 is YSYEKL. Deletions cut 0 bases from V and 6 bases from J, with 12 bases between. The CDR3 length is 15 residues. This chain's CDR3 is CASSQERGFLNIQYF. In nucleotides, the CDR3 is TGCGCCAGCAGCCAAGAACGGGGCTTTTTAAACATTCAGTACTTC.

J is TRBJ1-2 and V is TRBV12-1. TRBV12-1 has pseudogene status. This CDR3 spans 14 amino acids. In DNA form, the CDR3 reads TGTGCCAGCAGCTTTGAAGGTAGGAGATATGGCTACACCTTC. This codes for CASSFEGRRYGYTF.

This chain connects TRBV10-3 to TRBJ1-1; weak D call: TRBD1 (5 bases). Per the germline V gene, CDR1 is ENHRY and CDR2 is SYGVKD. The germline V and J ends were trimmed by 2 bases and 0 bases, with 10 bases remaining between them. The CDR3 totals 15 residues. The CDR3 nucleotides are TGTGCCATCAGTGAGCCAAAGGACATGAACACTGAAGCTTTCTTT. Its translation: CAISEPKDMNTEAFF.